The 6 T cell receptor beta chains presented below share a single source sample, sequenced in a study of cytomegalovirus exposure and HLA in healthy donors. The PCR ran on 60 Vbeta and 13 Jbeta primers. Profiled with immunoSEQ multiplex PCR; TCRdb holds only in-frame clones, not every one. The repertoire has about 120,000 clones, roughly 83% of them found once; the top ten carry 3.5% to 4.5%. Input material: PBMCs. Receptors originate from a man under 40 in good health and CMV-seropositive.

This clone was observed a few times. As DNA, the CDR3 is TGTGCCACCACACAGGGGCCAGGTCGCACTGAAGCTTTCTTT. Translated: CATTQGPGRTEAFF. The gene calls are TRBV6-1 and TRBJ1-1; 7 bases agree with TRBD1. Germline V CDR1 and CDR2: MNHNS, SASEGT. The CDR3 is made up of 14 amino acids. V dropped 10 bases and J dropped 4; count of bases not matched to a gene: 12.

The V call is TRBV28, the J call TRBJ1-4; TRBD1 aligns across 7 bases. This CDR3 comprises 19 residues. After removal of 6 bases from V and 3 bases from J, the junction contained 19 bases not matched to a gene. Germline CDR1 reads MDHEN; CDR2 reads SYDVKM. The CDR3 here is CASRAGGQGVLGANEKLFF. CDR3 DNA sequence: TGTGCCAGCAGGGCCGGCGGGCAGGGGGTGCTTGGGGCTAATGAAAAACTGTTTTTT.

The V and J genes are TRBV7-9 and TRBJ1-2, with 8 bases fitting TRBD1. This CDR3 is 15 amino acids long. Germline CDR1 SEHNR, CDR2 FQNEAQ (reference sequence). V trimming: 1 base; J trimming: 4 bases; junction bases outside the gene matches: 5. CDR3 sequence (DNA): TGTGCCAGCAGCTTAGGACAGGGGCCCACCTATGGCTACACCTTC. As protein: CASSLGQGPTYGYTF.

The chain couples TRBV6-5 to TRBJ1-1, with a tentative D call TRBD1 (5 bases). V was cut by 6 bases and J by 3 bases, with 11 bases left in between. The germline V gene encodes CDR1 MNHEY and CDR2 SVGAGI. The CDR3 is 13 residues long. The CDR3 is CASRYGAYTEAFF. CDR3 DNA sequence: TGTGCCAGCAGGTACGGGGCGTACACTGAAGCTTTCTTT.

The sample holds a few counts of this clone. The CDR3 loop is CASSLRTSGYNEQFF. The DNA of the CDR3 is TGTGCCAGCAGTCTAAGGACTAGCGGGTACAATGAGCAGTTCTTC. The chain uses TRBV2 and TRBJ2-1; TRBD2 aligns across 11 bases. The CDR3 runs to 15 residues. The trim removed 5 bases at V and 4 bases at J, leaving 4 bases unmatched. Germline CDR1 and CDR2: SNHLY and FYNNEI.

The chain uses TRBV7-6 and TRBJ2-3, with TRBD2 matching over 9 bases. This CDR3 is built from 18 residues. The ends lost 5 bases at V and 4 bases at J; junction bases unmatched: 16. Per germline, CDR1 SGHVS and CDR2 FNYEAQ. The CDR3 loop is CASSAFLIRAGGADTQYF. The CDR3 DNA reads TGTGCCAGCAGCGCATTCCTGATTAGGGCGGGGGGGGCAGATACGCAGTATTTT.